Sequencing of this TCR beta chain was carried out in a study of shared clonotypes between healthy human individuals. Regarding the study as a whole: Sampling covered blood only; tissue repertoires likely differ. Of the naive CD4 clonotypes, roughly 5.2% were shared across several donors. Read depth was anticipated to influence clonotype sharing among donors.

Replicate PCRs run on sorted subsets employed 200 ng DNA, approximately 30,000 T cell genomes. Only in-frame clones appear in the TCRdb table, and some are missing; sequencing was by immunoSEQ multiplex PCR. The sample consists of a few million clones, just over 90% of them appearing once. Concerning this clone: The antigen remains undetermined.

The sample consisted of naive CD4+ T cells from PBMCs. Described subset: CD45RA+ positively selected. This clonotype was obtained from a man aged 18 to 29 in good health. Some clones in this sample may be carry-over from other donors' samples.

The DNA for the CDR3 is TGTGCCAGCAGCGCGAGCGGTCGGGGGCGGGATGGCTACACCTTC. It translates to CASSASGRGRDGYTF. The chain links TRBV9 to TRBJ1-2; possibly TRBD1 for D (6 bases). Germline V lookup: CDR1 SGDLS, CDR2 YYNGEE. Trimming left V 3 bases short and J 6 bases short, with 18 bases between. This CDR3 spans 15 amino acids.